Listed below are T cell receptor beta chains from one sample, sequenced in a study of T-cell reconstitution after alpha-beta-depleted transplantation in children. MiXCR was run by TCRdb on the PCR reads, yielding one entry per CDR3 protein. The sample lists fewer than 550,000 distinct CDR3 sequences; approximately 10% were seen once. The source material was PBMCs, mostly from graft donor cells, sampled 180 days after TCRalphabeta/CD19-depleted stem cell transplant. The source of these receptors is a female patient between 2 and 15 years old who had a stem cell transplant for aplastic anemia, so the T cells may come from the graft donor. The conserved cysteine and the conserved F or W are not part of the CDR3 here. The size field is filled for only some rows; it gives once, few, many or a size class.

clone size	V gene	CDR3 length	CDR3 protein
few	TRBV15	11	ATSPREVVEQF
NA	TRBV3-1	14	ASSQDRGRTDSPLH
NA	TRBV10-3	15	AISDLWGDRRNTEAF
NA	TRBV4-1	15	ASSQPLPGQGLGKAF
few	TRBV7-2	14	ASSLLLSATNEKLF
few	TRBV7-2	14	ASSPLSTRGGFGYT
many	TRBV2	15	ASSARGRPWYIYEQY
many	TRBV11-2	14	ASSLGMVAKNTEAF
NA	TRBV3-1	10	ASSQPGYGYT
NA	TRBV6-1	16	ASRRGTGGGRIGSPLH
many	TRBV15	13	ATSLGQSSYNEQF
few	TRBV7-2	15	ASSFAVTGALNYEQY
NA	TRBV20-1	12	SASRTSGRNIQY
many	TRBV12-3/TRBV12-4	10	ASNRDYHEQY
few	TRBV7-2	12	ASSLVPTTGELF
NA	TRBV20-1	16	SARDHYGTSGSLNEQF
once	TRBV20-1	13	SAILGTLFYNEQF
NA	TRBV12-3/TRBV12-4	17	ASSSPSLLGGRAVDTQY
NA	TRBV9	14	ASSVLAGPGNNEQF
few	TRBV5-1	13	ASSLPFQDSYEQY
many	TRBV27	12	ASSPGPDPYEQY
few	TRBV6-1	17	ASRPEGVYIVLDDSPLH
few	TRBV18	14	ASSPPGTARNSPLH
NA	TRBV5-1	13	ASSPADRESYEQY
NA	TRBV11-1	11	ASSCRHDTEAF
NA	TRBV12-3/TRBV12-4	14	ASSPDSQGYAGELF
few	TRBV24-1	14	ATSEARTASNQPQH
many	TRBV5-1	17	ASSLVVGLAGGPKDTQY
few	TRBV28	10	VSTDSPFEQY
many	TRBV12-3/TRBV12-4	12	ASSLGPGLYEQY
many	TRBV25-1	14	ASSESLGRGLSEQY
NA	TRBV4-3	15	ASSPEPGHTNTGELF
many	TRBV11-1	11	ASRGGRTDTQY
few	TRBV12-1	12	ASSFVAGEETQY
NA	TRBV6-5	16	ASSSNRNRGDRTDTQY
NA	TRBV20-1	12	SAFLSGREGEQF
few	TRBV10-3	11	AIKLAGNNEQF
NA	TRBV11-2	13	ASSFTGSTNEKLF
few	TRBV12-3/TRBV12-4	12	ASGNREPNYGYT
many	TRBV28	15	ASSAVPRVLLNSPLH
once	TRBV28	10	ASSLRGLGYT
NA	TRBV4-2	14	ASSQEAGESYNEQF
NA	TRBV12-3/TRBV12-4	9	ASAEGGGYT
many	TRBV5-6	14	ASSLALQVAKNIQY
few	TRBV3-1	16	ASSQGPRTAYSNQPQH
few	TRBV7-9	14	ASSFLTLTGNTEAF
few	TRBV28	12	ASSLPGTGVRLF
NA	TRBV3-1	14	ASSPSGTRLWETQY
many	TRBV28	13	ASSPTGTVTYEQY
many	TRBV12-3/TRBV12-4	13	ASSPRTGVDTEAF